One T cell receptor (beta chain) is described in this entry. Its antigen is unidentified. The source of the sample is a study of T cell responses to AZD1222 COVID-19 vaccine. Libraries were prepared by immunoSEQ multiplex PCR; TCRdb keeps only in-frame clonotypes and omits some of them. The table records roughly 150,000 clones, 90% to 95% of them present only once. Germline lookup yields CDR1 LNHDA and CDR2 SQIVND (reference sequence). The CDR3 extends over 15 amino acids. Unmatched junction bases numbered 3, after V lost 3 bases and J lost 0 bases. Study conclusions and caveats: White British ancestry dominated among donors, who included more females, and clonal diversity was possibly underestimated.

The TCR comes from an adult who received the AZD1222 COVID-19 vaccine. This specimen consisted of peripheral blood, obtained 28 days after the second AZD1222 dose. The chain couples TRBV19 to TRBJ2-3; TRBD1 agrees at 7 bases. Written as DNA, the CDR3 is TGTGCCAGTAGTATCCGGGACAGCAGCACAGATACGCAGTATTTT. Translated, it gives CASSIRDSSTDTQYF.